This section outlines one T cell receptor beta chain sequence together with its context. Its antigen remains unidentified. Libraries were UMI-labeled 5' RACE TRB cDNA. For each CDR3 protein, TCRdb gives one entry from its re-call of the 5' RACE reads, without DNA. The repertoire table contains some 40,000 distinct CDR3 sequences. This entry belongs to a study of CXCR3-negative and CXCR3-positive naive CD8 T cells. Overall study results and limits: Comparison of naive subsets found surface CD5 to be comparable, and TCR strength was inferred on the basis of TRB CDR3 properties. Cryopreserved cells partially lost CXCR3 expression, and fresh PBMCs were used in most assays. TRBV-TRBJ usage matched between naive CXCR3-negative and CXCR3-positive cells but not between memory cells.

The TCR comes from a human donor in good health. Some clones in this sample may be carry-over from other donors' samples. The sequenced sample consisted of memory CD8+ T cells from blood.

The chain's CDR3 is CASSPQGGTTDTQYF. The chain uses TRBV4-2 and TRBJ2-3; the TCRdb D gene call, TRBD1, has no DNA to confirm it. Germline V gene data show CDR1 as LGHNA and CDR2 as YNFKEQ. CDR3 length equals 15 residues.